Listed below are T cell receptor beta chains from one sample, sequenced in a study of blood T cell repertoires in COVID-19. Profiling relied on immunoSEQ multiplex PCR, and the TCRdb table lists in-frame clones only, not all of them. Among fewer than 250,000 clones, roughly 86% were seen once, and the ten largest hold about 2.1%. Sequencing was performed on PBMCs or T cells enriched from blood (not recorded which). The receptors originated from a woman aged 45-60 years who had recovered from COVID-19. The conserved cysteine and the conserved F or W are not part of the CDR3 here.

j_call	v_call	cdr3_aa
TRBJ2-5	TRBV19	ASSSLAGFRSETQY
TRBJ1-5	TRBV4-1	ASSSSEGGVYSNQPQH
TRBJ2-2	TRBV27	ASSLLTGELF
TRBJ2-5	TRBV7-2	ASSFRVAQETQY
TRBJ2-3	TRBV18	ASSPPISADTQY
TRBJ1-5	TRBV19	ASSVRDSNQPQH
TRBJ2-7	TRBV7-2	ASSLGQGWFYYEQY
TRBJ2-2	TRBV3-1/TRBV3-2	ASSRKTKSNTGELF
TRBJ1-1	TRBV9	ASSRRTEQNTEAF
TRBJ2-5	TRBV7-9	ASSFVSGVKETQY
TRBJ2-1	TRBV7-6	ASSPSETSSYNEQF
TRBJ1-2	TRBV7-9	ASSSNTALYGYT
TRBJ1-1	TRBV20-1	SASEARLNTEAF
TRBJ2-7	TRBV7-9	ASSSGQGSYEQY
TRBJ2-6	TRBV13	ASSLRSSGANVLT
TRBJ1-5	TRBV28	AAGTGTSQPQH
TRBJ2-3	TRBV10-3	AISESWDRVGDTQY
TRBJ1-4	TRBV19	ASSIGQGASNEKLF
TRBJ2-1	TRBV3-1/TRBV3-2	ASSQASGGYNEQF
TRBJ1-1	TRBV30	AWSRELTGTGKNTEAF